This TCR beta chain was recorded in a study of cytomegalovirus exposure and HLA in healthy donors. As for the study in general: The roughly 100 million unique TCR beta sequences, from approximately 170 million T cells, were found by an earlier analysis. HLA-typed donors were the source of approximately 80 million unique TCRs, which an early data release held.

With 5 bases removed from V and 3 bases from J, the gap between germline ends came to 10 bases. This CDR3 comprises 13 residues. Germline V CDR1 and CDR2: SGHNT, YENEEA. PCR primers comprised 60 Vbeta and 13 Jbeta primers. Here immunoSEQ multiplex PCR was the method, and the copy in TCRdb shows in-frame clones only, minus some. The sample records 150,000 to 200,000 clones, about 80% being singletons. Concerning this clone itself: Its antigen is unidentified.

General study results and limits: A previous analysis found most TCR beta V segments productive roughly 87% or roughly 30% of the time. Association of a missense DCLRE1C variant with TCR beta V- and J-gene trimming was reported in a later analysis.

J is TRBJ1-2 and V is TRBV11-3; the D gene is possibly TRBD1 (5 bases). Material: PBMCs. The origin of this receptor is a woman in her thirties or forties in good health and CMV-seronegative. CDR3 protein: CASSPRVDYGYTF. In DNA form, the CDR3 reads TGTGCCAGCAGCCCCAGGGTGGACTATGGCTACACCTTC.